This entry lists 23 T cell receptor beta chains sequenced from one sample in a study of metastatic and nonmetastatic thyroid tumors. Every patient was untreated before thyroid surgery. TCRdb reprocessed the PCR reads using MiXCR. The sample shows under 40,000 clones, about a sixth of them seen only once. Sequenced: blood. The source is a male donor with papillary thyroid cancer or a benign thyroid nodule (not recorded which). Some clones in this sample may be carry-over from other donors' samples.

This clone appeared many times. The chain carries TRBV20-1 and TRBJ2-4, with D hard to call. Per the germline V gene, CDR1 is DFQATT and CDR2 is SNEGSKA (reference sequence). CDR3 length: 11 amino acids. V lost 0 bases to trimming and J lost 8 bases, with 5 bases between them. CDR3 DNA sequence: TGCAGTGCTAGAGATCTAGACATTCAGTACTTC. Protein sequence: CSARDLDIQYF.

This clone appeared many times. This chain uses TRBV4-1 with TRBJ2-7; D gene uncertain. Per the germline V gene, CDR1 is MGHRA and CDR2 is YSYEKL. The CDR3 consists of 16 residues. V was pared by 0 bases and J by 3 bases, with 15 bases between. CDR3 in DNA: TGCGCCAGCAGCCAAGATTTGGGAATGTCTCACTACGAGCAGTACTTC. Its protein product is CASSQDLGMSHYEQYF.

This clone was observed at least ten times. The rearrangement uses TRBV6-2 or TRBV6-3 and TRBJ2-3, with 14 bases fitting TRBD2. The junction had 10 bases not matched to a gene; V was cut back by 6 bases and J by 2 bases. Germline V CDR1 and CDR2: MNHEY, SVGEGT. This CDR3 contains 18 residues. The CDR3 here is CASSGGLAGESDTDTQYF. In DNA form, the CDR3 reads TGTGCCAGCAGCGGGGGACTAGCGGGAGAATCGGACACAGATACGCAGTATTTT.

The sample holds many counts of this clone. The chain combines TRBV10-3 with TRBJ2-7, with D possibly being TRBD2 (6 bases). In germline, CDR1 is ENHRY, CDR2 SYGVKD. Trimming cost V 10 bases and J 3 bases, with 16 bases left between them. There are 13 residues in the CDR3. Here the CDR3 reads CATSGQEGYEQYF. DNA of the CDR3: TGTGCCACCTCAGGTCAGGAGGGCTACGAGCAGTACTTC.

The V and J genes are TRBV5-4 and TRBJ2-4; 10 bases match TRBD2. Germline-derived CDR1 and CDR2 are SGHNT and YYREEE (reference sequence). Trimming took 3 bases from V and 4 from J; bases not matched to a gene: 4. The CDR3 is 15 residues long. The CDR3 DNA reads TGTGCCAGCAGCTCCTTACTAGCGGGGAAAAACATTCAGTACTTC. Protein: CASSSLLAGKNIQYF.

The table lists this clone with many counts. DNA of the CDR3: TGCGCCAGCAGCTTGGTTAGGGGAGACCCCCTCGAGCAGTACTTC. Translation gives CASSLVRGDPLEQYF. The V gene is TRBV5-1, the J gene TRBJ2-7; D assignment may be TRBD1 or TRBD2 (5 bases each). Germline assignment: CDR1 SGHRS and CDR2 YFSETQ. The CDR3 is made up of 15 amino acids. Trimming pared 0 bases from V and 6 bases from J, leaving 16 bases between. Using reference TRBV5-1 and TRBJ2-7 for the parts outside the CDR3, the full variable domain is KAGVTQTPRYLIKTRGQQVTLSCSPISGHRSVSWYQQTPGQGLQFLFEYFSETQRNKGNFPGRFSGRQFSNSRSEMNVSTLELGDSALYLCASSLVRGDPLEQYFGPGTRLTVT.

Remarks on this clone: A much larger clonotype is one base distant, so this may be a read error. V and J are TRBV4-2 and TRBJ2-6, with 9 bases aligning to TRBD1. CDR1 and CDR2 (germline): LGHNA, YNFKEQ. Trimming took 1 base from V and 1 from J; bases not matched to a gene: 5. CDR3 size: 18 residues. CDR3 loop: CASSQVTGTGSGANVLTF. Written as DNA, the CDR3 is TGTGCCAGCAGCCAAGTCACCGGGACAGGGTCTGGGGCCAACGTCCTGACTTTC.

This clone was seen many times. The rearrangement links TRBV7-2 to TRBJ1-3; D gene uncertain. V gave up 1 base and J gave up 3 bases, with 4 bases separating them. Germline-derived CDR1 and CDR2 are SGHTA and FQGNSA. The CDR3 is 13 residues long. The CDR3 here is CASSLESGNTIYF. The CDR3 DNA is TGTGCCAGCAGCTTAGAGAGTGGAAACACCATATATTTT. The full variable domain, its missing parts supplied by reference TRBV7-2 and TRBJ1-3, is GAGVSQSPSNKVTEKGKDVELRCDPISGHTALYWYRQSLGQGLEFLIYFQGNSAPDKSGLPSDRFSAERTGGSVSTLTIQRTQQEDSAVYLCASSLESGNTIYFGEGSWLTVV.

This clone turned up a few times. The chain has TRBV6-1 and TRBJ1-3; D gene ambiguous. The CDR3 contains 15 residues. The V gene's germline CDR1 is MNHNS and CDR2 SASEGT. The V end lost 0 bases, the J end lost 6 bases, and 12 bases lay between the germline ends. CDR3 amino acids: CASSEAVAAVNTIYF. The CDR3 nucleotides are TGTGCCAGCAGTGAAGCTGTGGCAGCTGTAAACACCATATATTTT.

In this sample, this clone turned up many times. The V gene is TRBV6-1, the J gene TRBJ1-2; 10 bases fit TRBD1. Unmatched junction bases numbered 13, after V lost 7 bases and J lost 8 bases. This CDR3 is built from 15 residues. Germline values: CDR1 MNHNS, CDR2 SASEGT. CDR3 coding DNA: TGTGCCAGCAAAAGGGCGGGACAGGGGACTTACGGCTACACCTTC. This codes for CASKRAGQGTYGYTF.

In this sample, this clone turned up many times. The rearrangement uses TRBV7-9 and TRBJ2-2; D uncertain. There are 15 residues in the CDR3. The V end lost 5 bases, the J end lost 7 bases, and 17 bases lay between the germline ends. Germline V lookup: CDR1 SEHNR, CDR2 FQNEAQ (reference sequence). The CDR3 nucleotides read TGTGCCAGCAGCCTACCGGACCAATTTGGCGGGGAGCTGTTTTTT. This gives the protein CASSLPDQFGGELFF.

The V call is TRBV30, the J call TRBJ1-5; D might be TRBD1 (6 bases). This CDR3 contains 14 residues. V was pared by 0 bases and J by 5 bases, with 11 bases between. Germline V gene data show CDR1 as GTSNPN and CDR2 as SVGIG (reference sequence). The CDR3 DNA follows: TGTGCCTGGAGTGTAACAGGGCCCTATCAGCCCCAGCATTTT. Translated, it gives CAWSVTGPYQPQHF.

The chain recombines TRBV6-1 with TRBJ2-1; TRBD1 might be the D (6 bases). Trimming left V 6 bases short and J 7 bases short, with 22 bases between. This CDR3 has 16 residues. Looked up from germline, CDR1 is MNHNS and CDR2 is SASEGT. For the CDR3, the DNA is TGTGCCAGCAGGTGGGCTAGCTTGGGGGCCGGGAATGAGCAGTTCTTC. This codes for CASRWASLGAGNEQFF.

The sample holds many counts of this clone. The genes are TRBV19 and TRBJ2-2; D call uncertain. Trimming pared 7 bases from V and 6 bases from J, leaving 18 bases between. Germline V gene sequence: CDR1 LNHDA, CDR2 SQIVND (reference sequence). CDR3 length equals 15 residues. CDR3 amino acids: CASMKMGFGSGELFF. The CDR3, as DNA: TGTGCCAGTATGAAGATGGGGTTCGGATCCGGGGAGCTGTTTTTT. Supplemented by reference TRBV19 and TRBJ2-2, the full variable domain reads DGGITQSPKYLFRKEGQNVTLSCEQNLNHDAMYWYRQDPGQGLRLIYYSQIVNDFQKGDIAEGYSVSREKKESFPLTVTSAQKNPTAFYLCASMKMGFGSGELFFGEGSRLTVL.

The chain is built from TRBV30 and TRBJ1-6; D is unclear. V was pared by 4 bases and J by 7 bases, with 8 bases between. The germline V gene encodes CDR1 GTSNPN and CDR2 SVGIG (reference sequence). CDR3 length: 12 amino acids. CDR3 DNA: TGTGCCTGGACGATGGGGAATTCACCCCTCCACTTT. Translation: CAWTMGNSPLHF.

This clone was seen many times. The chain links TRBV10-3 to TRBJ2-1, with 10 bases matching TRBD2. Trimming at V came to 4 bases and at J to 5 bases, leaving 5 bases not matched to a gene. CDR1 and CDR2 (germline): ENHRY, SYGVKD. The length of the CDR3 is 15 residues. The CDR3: CAISVGTSVNNEQFF. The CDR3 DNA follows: TGTGCCATCAGTGTCGGGACTAGCGTAAACAATGAGCAGTTCTTC.

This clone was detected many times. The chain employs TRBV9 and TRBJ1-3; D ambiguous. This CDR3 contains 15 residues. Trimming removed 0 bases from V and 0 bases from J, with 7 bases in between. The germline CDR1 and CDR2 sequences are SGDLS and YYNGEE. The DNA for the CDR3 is TGTGCCAGCAGCGTAGACTTTAGCTCTGGAAACACCATATATTTT. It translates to CASSVDFSSGNTIYF.

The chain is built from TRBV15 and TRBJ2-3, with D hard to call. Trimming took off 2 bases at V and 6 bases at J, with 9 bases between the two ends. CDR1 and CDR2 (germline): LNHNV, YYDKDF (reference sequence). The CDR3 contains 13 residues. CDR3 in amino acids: CATSRLVTDTQYF. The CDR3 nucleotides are TGTGCCACCAGCAGACTAGTTACCGATACGCAGTATTTT. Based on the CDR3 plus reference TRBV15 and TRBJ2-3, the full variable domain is DAMVIQNPRYQVTQFGKPVTLSCSQTLNHNVMYWYQQKSSQAPKLLFHYYDKDFNNEADTPDNFQSRRPNTSFCFLDIRSPGLGDTAMYLCATSRLVTDTQYFGPGTRLTVL.

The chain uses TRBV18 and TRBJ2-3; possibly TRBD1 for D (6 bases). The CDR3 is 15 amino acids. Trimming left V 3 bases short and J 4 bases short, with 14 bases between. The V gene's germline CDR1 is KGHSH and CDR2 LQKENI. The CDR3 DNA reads TGTGCCAGCTCACCGCGAGAACAGGGCCCAGATACGCAGTATTTT. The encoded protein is CASSPREQGPDTQYF.

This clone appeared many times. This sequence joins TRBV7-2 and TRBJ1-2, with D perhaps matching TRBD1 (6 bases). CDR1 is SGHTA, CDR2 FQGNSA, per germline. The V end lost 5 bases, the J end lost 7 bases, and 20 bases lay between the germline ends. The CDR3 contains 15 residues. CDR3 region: CASSPAEGGWSGYTF. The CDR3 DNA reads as TGTGCCAGCAGCCCAGCCGAGGGGGGCTGGAGTGGCTACACCTTC.

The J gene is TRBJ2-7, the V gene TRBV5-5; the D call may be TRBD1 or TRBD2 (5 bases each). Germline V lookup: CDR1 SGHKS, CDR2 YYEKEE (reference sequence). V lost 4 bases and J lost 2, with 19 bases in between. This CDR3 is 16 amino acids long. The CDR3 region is CASSPRRGAATYEQYF. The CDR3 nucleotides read TGTGCCAGCAGCCCCAGAAGAGGGGCCGCCACCTACGAGCAGTACTTC.

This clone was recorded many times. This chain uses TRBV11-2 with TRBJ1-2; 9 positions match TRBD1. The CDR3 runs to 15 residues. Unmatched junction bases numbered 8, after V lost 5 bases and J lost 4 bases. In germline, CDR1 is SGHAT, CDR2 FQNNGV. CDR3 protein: CASSLTGGGGYGYTF. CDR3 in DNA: TGTGCCAGCAGCCTTACAGGGGGCGGCGGCTATGGCTACACCTTC.

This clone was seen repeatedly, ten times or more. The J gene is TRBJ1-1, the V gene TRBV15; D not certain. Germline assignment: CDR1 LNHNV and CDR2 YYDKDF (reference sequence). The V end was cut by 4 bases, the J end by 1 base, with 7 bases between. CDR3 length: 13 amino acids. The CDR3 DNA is TGTGCCACCAGCATGAGGAAGAACACTGAAGCTTTCTTT. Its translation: CATSMRKNTEAFF.